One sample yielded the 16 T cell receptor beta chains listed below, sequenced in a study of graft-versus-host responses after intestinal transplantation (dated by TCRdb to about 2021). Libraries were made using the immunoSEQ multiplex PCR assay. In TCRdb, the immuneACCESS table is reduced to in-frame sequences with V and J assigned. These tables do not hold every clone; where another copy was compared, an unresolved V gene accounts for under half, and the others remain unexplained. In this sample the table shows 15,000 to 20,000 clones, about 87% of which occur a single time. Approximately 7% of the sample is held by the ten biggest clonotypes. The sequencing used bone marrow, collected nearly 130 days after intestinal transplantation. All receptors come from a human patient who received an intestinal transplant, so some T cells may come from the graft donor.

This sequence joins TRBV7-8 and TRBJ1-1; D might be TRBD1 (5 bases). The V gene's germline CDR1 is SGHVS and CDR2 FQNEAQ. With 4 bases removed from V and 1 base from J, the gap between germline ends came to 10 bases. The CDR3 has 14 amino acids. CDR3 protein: CASSSPGGNTEAFF. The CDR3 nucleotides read TGTGCCAGCAGCTCTCCCGGGGGGAACACTGAAGCTTTCTTT.

The CDR3 bases are TGTGCCAGCAGCCCCGGGCCAGAGCAGTTCTTC. Translation: CASSPGPEQFF. This chain links TRBV7-9 with TRBJ2-1; D not resolved. V was pared by 5 bases and J by 10 bases, with 9 bases between. The CDR3 length is 11 residues. Germline CDR1 reads SEHNR; CDR2 reads FQNEAQ (reference sequence).

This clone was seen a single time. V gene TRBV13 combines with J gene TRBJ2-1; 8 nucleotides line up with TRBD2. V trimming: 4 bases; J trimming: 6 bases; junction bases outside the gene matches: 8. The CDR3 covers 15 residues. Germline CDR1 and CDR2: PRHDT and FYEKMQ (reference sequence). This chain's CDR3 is CASSWIETSANEQFF. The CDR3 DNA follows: TGTGCCAGCAGCTGGATCGAGACTAGCGCCAATGAGCAGTTCTTC.

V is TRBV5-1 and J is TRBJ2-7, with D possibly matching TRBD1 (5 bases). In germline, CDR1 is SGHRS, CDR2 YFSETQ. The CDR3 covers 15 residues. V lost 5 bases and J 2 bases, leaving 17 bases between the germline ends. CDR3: CASRQDMGGTYEQYF. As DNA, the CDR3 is TGCGCCAGCAGACAGGACATGGGTGGTACCTACGAGCAGTACTTC.

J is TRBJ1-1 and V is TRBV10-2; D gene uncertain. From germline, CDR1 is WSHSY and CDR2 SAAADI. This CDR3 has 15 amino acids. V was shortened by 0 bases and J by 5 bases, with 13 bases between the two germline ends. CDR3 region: CASSESISGKTEAFF. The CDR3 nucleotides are TGCGCCAGCAGTGAGTCGATTTCGGGGAAAACTGAAGCTTTCTTT.

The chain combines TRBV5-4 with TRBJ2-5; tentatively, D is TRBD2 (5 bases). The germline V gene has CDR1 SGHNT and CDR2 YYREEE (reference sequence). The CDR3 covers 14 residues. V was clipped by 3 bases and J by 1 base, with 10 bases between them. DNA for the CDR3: TGTGCCAGCAGCTCGGCGGGCGTCCAAGAGACCCAGTACTTC. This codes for CASSSAGVQETQYF.

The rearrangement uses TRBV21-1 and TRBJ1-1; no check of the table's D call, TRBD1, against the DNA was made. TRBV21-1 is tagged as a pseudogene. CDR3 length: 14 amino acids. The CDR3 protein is CASSKKDRPSEAFF. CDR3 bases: TGTGCCAGCAGCAAAAAAGACAGACCTTCTGAAGCTTTCTTT.

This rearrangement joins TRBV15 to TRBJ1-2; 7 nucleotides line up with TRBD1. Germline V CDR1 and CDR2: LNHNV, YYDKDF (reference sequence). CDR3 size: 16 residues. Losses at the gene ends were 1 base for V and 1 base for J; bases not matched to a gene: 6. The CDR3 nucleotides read TGTGCCACCAGCAGAGGGACAGGAGAGATTAACTATGGCTACACCTTC. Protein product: CATSRGTGEINYGYTF.

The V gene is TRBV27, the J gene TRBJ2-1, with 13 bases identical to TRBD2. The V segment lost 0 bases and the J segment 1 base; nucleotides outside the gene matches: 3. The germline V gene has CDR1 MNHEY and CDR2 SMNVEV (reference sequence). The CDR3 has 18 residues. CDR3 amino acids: CASSLSWGLAGSYNEQFF. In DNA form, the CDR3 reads TGTGCCAGCAGTTTATCTTGGGGACTAGCGGGGTCCTACAATGAGCAGTTCTTC.

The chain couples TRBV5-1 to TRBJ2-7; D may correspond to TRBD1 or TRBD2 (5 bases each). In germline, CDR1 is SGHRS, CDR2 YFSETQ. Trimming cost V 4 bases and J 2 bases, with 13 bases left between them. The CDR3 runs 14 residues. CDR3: CASSLRDRAYEQYF. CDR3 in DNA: TGCGCCAGCAGCCTCCGGGACCGAGCCTACGAGCAGTACTTC.

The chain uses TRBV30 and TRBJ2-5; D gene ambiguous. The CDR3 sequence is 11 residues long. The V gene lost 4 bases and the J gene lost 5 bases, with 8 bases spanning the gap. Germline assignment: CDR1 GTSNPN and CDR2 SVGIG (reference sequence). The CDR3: CAWIQGETQYF. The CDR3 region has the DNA TGTGCCTGGATCCAAGGGGAGACCCAGTACTTC.

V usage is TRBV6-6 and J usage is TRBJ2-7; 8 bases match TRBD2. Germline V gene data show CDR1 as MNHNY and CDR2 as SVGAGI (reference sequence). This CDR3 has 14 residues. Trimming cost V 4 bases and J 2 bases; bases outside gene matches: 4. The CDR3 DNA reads TGTGCCAGCAGTTTAAGCGGGAGCGCCTACGAGCAGTACTTC. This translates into CASSLSGSAYEQYF.

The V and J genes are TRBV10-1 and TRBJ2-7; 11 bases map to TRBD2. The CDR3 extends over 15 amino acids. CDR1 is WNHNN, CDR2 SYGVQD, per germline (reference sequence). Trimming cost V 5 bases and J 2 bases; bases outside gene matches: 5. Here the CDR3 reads CASSPRLAGTYEQYF. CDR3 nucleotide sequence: TGCGCCAGCAGTCCCCGACTAGCGGGAACCTACGAGCAGTACTTC.

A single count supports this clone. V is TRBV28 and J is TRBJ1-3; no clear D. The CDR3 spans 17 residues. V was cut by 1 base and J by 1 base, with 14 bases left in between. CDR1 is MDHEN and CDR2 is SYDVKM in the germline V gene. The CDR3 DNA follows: TGTGCCAGCAGTTTATATTCGTACGTCTTATCTGGAAACACCATATATTTT. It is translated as CASSLYSYVLSGNTIYF. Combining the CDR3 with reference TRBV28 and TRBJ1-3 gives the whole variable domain DVKVTQSSRYLVKRTGEKVFLECVQDMDHENMFWYRQDPGLGLRLIYFSYDVKMKEKGDIPEGYSVSREKKERFSLILESASTNQTSMYLCASSLYSYVLSGNTIYFGEGSWLTVV.

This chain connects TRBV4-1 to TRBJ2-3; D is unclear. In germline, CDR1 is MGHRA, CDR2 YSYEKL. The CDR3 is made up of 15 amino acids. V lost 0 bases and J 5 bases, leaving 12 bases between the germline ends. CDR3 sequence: CASSQERASGDTQYF. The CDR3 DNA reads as TGCGCCAGCAGCCAAGAACGGGCGTCTGGAGATACGCAGTATTTT.

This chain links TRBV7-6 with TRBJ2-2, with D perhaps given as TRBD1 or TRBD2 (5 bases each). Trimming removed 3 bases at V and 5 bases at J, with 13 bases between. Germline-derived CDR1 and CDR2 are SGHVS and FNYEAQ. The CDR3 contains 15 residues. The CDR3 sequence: CASSLPGPPTGELFF. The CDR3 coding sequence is TGTGCCAGCAGCTTGCCGGGACCTCCAACCGGGGAGCTGTTTTTT. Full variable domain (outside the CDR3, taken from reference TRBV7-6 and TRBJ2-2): GAGVSQSPRYKVTKRGQDVALRCDPISGHVSLYWYRQALGQGPEFLTYFNYEAQQDKSGLPNDRFSAERPEGSISTLTIQRTEQRDSAMYRCASSLPGPPTGELFFGEGSRLTVL.